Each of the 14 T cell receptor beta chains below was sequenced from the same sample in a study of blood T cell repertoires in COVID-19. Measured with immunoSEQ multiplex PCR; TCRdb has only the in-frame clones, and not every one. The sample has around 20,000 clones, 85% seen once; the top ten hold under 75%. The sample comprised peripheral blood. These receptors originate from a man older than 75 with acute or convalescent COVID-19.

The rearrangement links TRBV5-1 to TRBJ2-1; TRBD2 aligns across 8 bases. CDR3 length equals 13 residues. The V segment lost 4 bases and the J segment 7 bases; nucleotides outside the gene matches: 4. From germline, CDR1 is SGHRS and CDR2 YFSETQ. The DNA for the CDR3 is TGCGCCAGCAGCCCGGGACTAGGGAATGAGCAGTTCTTC. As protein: CASSPGLGNEQFF.

The CDR3 sequence: CASRSRDRGSYNEQFF. Written as DNA, the CDR3 is TGTGCCAGCAGATCCCGGGACAGGGGTTCCTACAATGAGCAGTTCTTC. This sequence joins TRBV28 and TRBJ2-1; the match to TRBD1 covers 10 bases. The germline gives CDR1 MDHEN, CDR2 SYDVKM. This CDR3 has 16 amino acids. V lost 6 bases, J lost 1 base, and 6 bases stayed unmatched.

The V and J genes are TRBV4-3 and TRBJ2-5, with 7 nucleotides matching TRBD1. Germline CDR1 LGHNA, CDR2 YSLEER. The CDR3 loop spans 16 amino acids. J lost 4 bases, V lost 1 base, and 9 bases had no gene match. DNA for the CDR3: TGCGCCAGCAGCCAAGTTAGGCAGGGGGTGCGAGAGACCCAGTACTTC. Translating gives CASSQVRQGVRETQYF.

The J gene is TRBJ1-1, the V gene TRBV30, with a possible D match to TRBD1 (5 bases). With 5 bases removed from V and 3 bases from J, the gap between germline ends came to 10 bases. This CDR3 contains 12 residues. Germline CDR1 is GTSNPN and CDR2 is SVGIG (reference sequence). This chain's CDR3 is CAWGQIYTEAFF. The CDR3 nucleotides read TGTGCCTGGGGACAAATTTACACTGAAGCTTTCTTT.

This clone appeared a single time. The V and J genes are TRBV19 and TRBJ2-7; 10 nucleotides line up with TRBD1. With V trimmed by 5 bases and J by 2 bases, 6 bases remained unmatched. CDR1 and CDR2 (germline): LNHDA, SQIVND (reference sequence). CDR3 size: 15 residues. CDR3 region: CASSSGQGGPYEQYF. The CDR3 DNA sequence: TGTGCCAGTAGTTCTGGACAGGGGGGGCCCTACGAGCAGTACTTC.

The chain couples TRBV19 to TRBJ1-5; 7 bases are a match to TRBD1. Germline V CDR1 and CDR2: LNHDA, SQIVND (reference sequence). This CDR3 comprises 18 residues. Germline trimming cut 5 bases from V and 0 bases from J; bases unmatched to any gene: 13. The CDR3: CASSQKVGDSYSNQPQHF. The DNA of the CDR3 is TGTGCCAGTAGTCAAAAGGTTGGGGACAGTTATAGCAATCAGCCCCAGCATTTT.

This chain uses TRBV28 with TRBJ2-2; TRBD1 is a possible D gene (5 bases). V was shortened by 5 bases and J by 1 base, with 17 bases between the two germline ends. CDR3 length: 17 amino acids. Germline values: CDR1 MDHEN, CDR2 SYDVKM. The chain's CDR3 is CASSAERWQGNTGELFF. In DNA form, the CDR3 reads TGTGCCAGCAGTGCCGAAAGGTGGCAGGGGAACACCGGGGAGCTGTTTTTT.

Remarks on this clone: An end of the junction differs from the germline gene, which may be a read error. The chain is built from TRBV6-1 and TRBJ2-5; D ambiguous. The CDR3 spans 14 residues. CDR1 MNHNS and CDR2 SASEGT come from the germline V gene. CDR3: CASREGSAGETQYF. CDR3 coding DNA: TGTGCCAGCAGGGAAGGATCAGCCGGGGAGACCCAGTACTTC.

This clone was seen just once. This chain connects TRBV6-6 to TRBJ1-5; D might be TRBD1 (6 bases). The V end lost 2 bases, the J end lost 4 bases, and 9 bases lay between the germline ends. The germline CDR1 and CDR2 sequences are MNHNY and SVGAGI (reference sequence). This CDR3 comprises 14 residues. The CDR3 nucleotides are TGTGCCAGCAGTTACCAAACAGGGAATCAGCCCCAGCATTTT. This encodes CASSYQTGNQPQHF.

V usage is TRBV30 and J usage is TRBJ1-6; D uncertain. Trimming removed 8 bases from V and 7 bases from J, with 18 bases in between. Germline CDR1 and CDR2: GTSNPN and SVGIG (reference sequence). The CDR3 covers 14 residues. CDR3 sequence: CARGGGIFNSPLHF. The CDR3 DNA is TGTGCCCGAGGTGGAGGGATTTTCAATTCACCCCTCCACTTT. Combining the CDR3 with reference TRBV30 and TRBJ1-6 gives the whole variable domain SQTIHQWPATLVQPVGSPLSLECTVEGTSNPNLYWYRQAAGRGLQLLFYSVGIGQISSEVPQNLSASRPQDRQFILSSKKLLLSDSGFYLCARGGGIFNSPLHFGNGTRLTVT.

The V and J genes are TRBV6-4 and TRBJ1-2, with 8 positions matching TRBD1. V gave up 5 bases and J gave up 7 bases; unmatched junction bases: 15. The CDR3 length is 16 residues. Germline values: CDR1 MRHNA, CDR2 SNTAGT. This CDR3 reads CASSLPIPTGEGGYTF. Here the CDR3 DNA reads TGTGCCAGCAGTCTTCCTATACCGACAGGGGAGGGTGGCTACACCTTC.

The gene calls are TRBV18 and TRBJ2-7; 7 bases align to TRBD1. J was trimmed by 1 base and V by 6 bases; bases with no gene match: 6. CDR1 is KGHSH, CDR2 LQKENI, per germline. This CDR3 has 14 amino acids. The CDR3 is CASSPRQGSYEQYF. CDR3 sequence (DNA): TGTGCCAGCTCCCCCCGACAGGGTTCCTACGAGCAGTACTTC.

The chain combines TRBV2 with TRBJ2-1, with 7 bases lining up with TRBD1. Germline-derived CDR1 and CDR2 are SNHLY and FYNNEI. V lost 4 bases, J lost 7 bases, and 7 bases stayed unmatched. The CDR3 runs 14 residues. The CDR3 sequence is CASSGFQGVNEQFF. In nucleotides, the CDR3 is TGTGCCAGCAGTGGTTTCCAGGGGGTTAATGAGCAGTTCTTC.

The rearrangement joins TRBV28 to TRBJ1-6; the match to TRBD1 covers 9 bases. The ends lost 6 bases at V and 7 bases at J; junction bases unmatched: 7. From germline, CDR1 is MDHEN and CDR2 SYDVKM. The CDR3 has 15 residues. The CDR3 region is CASRTAGTGNSPLHF. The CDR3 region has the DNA TGTGCCAGCAGGACCGCCGGGACAGGGAATTCACCCCTCCACTTT.